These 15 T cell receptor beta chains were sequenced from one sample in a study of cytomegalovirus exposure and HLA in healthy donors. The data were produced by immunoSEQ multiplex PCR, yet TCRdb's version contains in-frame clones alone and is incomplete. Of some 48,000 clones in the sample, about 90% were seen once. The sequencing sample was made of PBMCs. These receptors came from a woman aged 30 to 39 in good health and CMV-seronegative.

In DNA, the CDR3 is TGTGCCAGCAGCGTCGGGACAGTACACACTGAAGCTTTCTTT. Its protein product is CASSVGTVHTEAFF. The chain employs TRBV9 and TRBJ1-1; 7 bases are shared with TRBD1. The germline V gene encodes CDR1 SGDLS and CDR2 YYNGEE. The CDR3 extends over 14 amino acids. After removal of 2 bases from V and 3 bases from J, the junction contained 4 bases not matched to a gene.

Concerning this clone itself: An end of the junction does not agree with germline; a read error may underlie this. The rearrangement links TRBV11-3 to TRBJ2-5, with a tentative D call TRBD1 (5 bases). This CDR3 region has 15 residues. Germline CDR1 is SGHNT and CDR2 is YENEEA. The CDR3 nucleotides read TGCGCCAGCAGCTTAACATGGGGCGACCAAGAGACCCAGTACTTC. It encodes CASSLTWGDQETQYF.

The CDR3 reads CATRRGVGNTEAFF. CDR3 coding DNA: TGTGCCACCCGGCGGGGCGTCGGGAACACTGAAGCTTTCTTT. The rearrangement uses TRBV27 and TRBJ1-1, with D possibly matching TRBD1 (5 bases). The CDR3 is 14 residues long. V lost 10 bases to trimming and J lost 1 base, with 16 bases between them. Germline-derived CDR1 and CDR2 are MNHEY and SMNVEV (reference sequence).

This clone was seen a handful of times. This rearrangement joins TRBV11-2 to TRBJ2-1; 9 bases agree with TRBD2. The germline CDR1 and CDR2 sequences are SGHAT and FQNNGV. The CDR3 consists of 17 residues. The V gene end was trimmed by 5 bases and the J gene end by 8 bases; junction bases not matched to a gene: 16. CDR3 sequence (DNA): TGTGCCAGCAGCCGCGTAGCGGGAGAGCACAGTGTGCATGAGCAGTTCTTC. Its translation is CASSRVAGEHSVHEQFF.

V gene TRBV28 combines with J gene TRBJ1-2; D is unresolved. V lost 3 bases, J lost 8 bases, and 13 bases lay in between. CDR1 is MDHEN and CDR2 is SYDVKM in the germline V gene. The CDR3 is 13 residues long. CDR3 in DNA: TGTGCCAGCAGTTTGTCAGGCGCAATGGGCTACACCTTC. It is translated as CASSLSGAMGYTF.

CDR3 region: CASSSTVLGSYNEQFF. The CDR3 DNA reads as TGTGCCAGCAGCTCGACAGTTTTGGGCTCCTACAATGAGCAGTTCTTC. This chain links TRBV6-4 with TRBJ2-1; the D gene is possibly TRBD1 (5 bases). Germline V gives CDR1 MRHNA, CDR2 SNTAGT. This CDR3 is 16 amino acids long. Trimming pared 6 bases from V and 0 bases from J, leaving 15 bases between.

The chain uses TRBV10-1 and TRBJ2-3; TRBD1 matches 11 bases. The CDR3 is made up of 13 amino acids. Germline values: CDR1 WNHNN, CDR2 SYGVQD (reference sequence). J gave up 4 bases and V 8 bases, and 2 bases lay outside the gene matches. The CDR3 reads CASGTGGPDTQYF. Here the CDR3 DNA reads TGCGCCAGCGGGACAGGGGGTCCAGATACGCAGTATTTT.

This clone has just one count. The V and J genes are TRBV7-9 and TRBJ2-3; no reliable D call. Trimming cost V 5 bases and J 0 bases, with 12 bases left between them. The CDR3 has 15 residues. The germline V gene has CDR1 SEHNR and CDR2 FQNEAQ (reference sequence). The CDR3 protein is CASSPGGASTDTQYF. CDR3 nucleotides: TGTGCCAGCAGCCCCGGCGGAGCTAGCACAGATACGCAGTATTTT.

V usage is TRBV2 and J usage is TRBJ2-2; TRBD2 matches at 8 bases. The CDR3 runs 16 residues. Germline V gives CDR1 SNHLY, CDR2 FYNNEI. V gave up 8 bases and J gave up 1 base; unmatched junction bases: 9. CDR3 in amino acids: CASHGLAVLNTGELFF. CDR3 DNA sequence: TGTGCCAGCCATGGACTAGCTGTTTTGAACACCGGGGAGCTGTTTTTT.

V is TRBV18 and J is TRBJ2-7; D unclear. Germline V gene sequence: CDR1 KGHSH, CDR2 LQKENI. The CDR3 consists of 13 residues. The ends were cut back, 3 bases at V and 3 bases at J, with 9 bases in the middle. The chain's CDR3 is CASSPGQLYEQYF. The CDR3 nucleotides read TGTGCCAGCTCACCGGGCCAACTCTACGAGCAGTACTTC.

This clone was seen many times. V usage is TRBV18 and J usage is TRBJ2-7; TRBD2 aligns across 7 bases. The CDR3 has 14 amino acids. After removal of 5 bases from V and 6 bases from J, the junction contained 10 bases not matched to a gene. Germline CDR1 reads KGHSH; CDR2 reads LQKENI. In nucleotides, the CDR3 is TGTGCCAGCTCAGGCAGCGGGGAGGCAAGCGAGCAGTACTTC. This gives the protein CASSGSGEASEQYF.

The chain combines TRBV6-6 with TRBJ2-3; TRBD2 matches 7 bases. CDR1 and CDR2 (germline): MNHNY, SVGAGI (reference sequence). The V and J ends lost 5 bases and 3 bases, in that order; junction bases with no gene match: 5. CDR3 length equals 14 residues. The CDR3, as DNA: TGTGCCAGCAGTAGAGGACTAGTAACAGATACGCAGTATTTT. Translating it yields CASSRGLVTDTQYF.

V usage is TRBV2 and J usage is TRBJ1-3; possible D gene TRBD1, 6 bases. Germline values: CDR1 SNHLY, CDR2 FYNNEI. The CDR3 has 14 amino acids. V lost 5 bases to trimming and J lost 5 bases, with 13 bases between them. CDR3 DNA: TGTGCCAGCAGTCTACAGGGTTTTCGAAACACCATATATTTT. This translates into CASSLQGFRNTIYF.

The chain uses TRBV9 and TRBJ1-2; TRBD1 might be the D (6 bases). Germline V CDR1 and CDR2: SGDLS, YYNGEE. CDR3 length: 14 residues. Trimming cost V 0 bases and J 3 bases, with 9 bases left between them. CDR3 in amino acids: CASSVEAGDYGYTF. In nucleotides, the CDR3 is TGTGCCAGCAGCGTAGAGGCAGGGGACTATGGCTACACCTTC.

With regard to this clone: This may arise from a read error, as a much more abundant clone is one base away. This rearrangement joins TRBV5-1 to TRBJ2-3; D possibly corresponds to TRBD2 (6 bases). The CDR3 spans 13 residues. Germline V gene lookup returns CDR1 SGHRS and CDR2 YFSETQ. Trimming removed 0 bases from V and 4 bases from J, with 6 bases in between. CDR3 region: CASSLGGADTQYF. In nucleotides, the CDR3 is TGCGCCAGCAGCTTGGGGGGGGCAGATACGCAGTATTTT.